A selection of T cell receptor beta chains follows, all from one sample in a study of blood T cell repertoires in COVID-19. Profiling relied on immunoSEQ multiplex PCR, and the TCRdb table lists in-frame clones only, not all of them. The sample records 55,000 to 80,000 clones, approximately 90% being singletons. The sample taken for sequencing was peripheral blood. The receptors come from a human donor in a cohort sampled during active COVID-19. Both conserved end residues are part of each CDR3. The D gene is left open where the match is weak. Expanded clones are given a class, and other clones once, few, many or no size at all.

DNA: TGTGCCAGCAGTTTATTTCACCGACAGGGGGCGAACCTCTATGGCTACACCTTC; CDR3: CASSLFHRQGANLYGYTF; V: TRBV27; D: TRBD1; size: -; J: TRBJ1-2
DNA: TGTGCCAGCAGCCAAGCCCAGTACAATGAGCAGTTCTTC; CDR3: CASSQAQYNEQFF; V: TRBV7-8; D: -; size: -; J: TRBJ2-1
DNA: TGCGCCAGCACGACTAAGGAGGGCCCCAAGTATTTT; CDR3: CASTTKEGPKYF; V: TRBV5-1; D: -; size: -; J: TRBJ2-3
DNA: TGTGCCAGCAGCTTAGGCCAGGGAGGCGAAAAACTGTTTTTT; CDR3: CASSLGQGGEKLFF; V: TRBV7-2; D: -; size: -; J: TRBJ1-4
DNA: TGTGCCAGCAGTCCATGGGACAGCCCCTACGAGCAGTACTTC; CDR3: CASSPWDSPYEQYF; V: TRBV28; D: TRBD1; size: -; J: TRBJ2-7
DNA: TGTGCCAGCAGCTTAAGGGGATCGGCGGGGGGAGATACGCAGTATTTT; CDR3: CASSLRGSAGGDTQYF; V: TRBV11-3; D: TRBD2; size: once; J: TRBJ2-3
DNA: TGCGCCAGCAGCCAAGAAGACGGGAGGGCGGGCAATGAGCAGTTCTTC; CDR3: CASSQEDGRAGNEQFF; V: TRBV4-1; D: TRBD2; size: -; J: TRBJ2-1
DNA: TGTGCCAGCAGCCCCGGACTATACCTTACGCAGTATTTT; CDR3: CASSPGLYLTQYF; V: TRBV6-2/TRBV6-3; D: -; size: few; J: TRBJ2-3
DNA: TGTGCCAGCAGCCTACAAAGAGGGAGCACTGAAGCTTTCTTT; CDR3: CASSLQRGSTEAFF; V: TRBV14; D: -; size: -; J: TRBJ1-1
DNA: TGTGCCAGCAGCTTATGGCCTAGCCCAAAAAACATTCAGTACTTC; CDR3: CASSLWPSPKNIQYF; V: TRBV7-2; D: -; size: once; J: TRBJ2-4
DNA: TGCGCCAGCAGTCTCATCCGGAACGGGGGAACTAATGAAAAACTGTTTTTT; CDR3: CASSLIRNGGTNEKLFF; V: TRBV23-1; D: -; size: -; J: TRBJ1-4
DNA: TGCGCCAGCAGCTTGGCGGACAGAAAGCATTCACCCCTCCACTTT; CDR3: CASSLADRKHSPLHF; V: TRBV5-1; D: -; size: -; J: TRBJ1-6
DNA: TGTGCCAGCACCGACGGGACAGGGGGTAGCGAGCAGTACTTC; CDR3: CASTDGTGGSEQYF; V: TRBV9; D: TRBD1; size: -; J: TRBJ2-7
DNA: TGTGCCAGCAGTGAGATACAGGGGAATAGCAATCAGCCCCAGCATTTT; CDR3: CASSEIQGNSNQPQHF; V: TRBV6-1; D: TRBD1; size: -; J: TRBJ1-5
DNA: TGTGCCAGCAGCTCGAGGATAAGATCCCAATCTGGGGCCAACGTCCTGACTTTC; CDR3: CASSSRIRSQSGANVLTF; V: TRBV5-8; D: -; size: once; J: TRBJ2-6
DNA: TGTGCCAGCAGCCCCCCAGTGGACCAAGAGACCCAGTACTTC; CDR3: CASSPPVDQETQYF; V: TRBV11-3; D: -; size: -; J: TRBJ2-5
DNA: TGTGCCATCAGTGTAACTGCTTCCTACGAGCAGTACTTC; CDR3: CAISVTASYEQYF; V: TRBV10-3; D: -; size: -; J: TRBJ2-7
DNA: TGTGCCAGCACTCGAGGGGGTAATTCACCCCTCCACTTT; CDR3: CASTRGGNSPLHF; V: TRBV25-1; D: -; size: -; J: TRBJ1-6
DNA: TGTGCCCGCCAACGGAGCTCCTACAATGAGCAGTTCTTC; CDR3: CARQRSSYNEQFF; V: TRBV2; D: -; size: -; J: TRBJ2-1
DNA: TGTGCCAGCTCACGAATAACAGGGGGCCTGCTCGGCACTGAAGCTTTCTTT; CDR3: CASSRITGGLLGTEAFF; V: TRBV18; D: TRBD1; size: -; J: TRBJ1-1